The next 17 T cell receptor beta chains were all read from a single sample in a study of cytomegalovirus exposure and HLA in healthy donors. TCRdb keeps only in-frame clones here, not all; method: immunoSEQ multiplex PCR. The repertoire has roughly 230,000 clones, around 90% of them found once; the top ten carry 2.5% to 3.5%. The sample comprised PBMCs. The receptors were sampled from a woman in her 30s in good health and CMV-seronegative.

This sequence joins TRBV15 and TRBJ2-1; D is undetermined. This CDR3 contains 12 residues. Germline-derived CDR1 and CDR2 are LNHNV and YYDKDF (reference sequence). The ends were cut back, 1 base at V and 8 bases at J, with 6 bases in the middle. The CDR3 nucleotides are TGTGCCACCAGCAGAGGGTCCTATGAGCAGTTCTTC. Translating gives CATSRGSYEQFF.

The gene calls are TRBV6-4 and TRBJ2-3; 10 bases agree with TRBD2. Germline assignment: CDR1 MRHNA and CDR2 SNTAGT. The trim removed 5 bases at V and 2 bases at J, leaving 4 bases unmatched. The CDR3 contains 15 residues. CDR3 region: CASSPTSGNTDTQYF. The CDR3 DNA reads as TGTGCCAGCAGTCCCACTAGCGGGAACACAGATACGCAGTATTTT.

V and J are TRBV9 and TRBJ2-1; 11 nucleotides align to TRBD2. CDR1 and CDR2 from the germline V gene are SGDLS and YYNGEE. The trim removed 3 bases at V and 8 bases at J, leaving 4 bases unmatched. There are 14 residues in the CDR3. The CDR3 DNA follows: TGTGCCAGCAGCGCCAGGACTAGCGGGTATGAGCAGTTCTTC. Amino acids: CASSARTSGYEQFF.

This chain links TRBV11-2 with TRBJ2-7, with a tentative D call TRBD2 (6 bases). From germline, CDR1 is SGHAT and CDR2 FQNNGV. V lost 5 bases, J lost 4 bases, and 18 bases lay in between. This CDR3 has 15 amino acids. The CDR3 bases are TGTGCCAGCAGCCTTACCCGCGGTAGCGGTTACGAGCAGTACTTC. Translated: CASSLTRGSGYEQYF.

The chain has TRBV11-2 and TRBJ2-5, with 8 bases identical to TRBD1. This CDR3 contains 15 residues. The germline gives CDR1 SGHAT, CDR2 FQNNGV. With V trimmed by 3 bases and J by 2 bases, 5 bases remained unmatched. The CDR3 region is CASSLEGTGQETQYF. CDR3 sequence (DNA): TGTGCCAGCAGCTTGGAGGGGACAGGACAAGAGACCCAGTACTTC.

Only one count was recorded for this clone. The V gene is TRBV10-3, the J gene TRBJ2-7, with D possibly being TRBD1 (6 bases). Germline V gene lookup returns CDR1 ENHRY and CDR2 SYGVKD. CDR3 length: 13 amino acids. Trimming removed 11 bases from V and 3 bases from J, with 17 bases in between. In DNA, the CDR3 is TGTGCCGCAAGTGGACAGCTTGGCTACGAGCAGTACTTC. Encoded protein: CAASGQLGYEQYF.

There are a few counts of this clone. J is TRBJ1-2 and V is TRBV6-5; 7 bases match TRBD1. Germline assignment: CDR1 MNHEY and CDR2 SVGAGI. V lost 6 bases and J lost 9; bases outside the gene matches: 4. The CDR3 runs 11 residues. CDR3 amino acids: CASRGQLSYTF. The CDR3 DNA is TGTGCCAGCAGGGGACAGTTGAGCTACACCTTC.

The chain couples TRBV5-1 to TRBJ2-1; D unresolved. V lost 6 bases to trimming and J lost 0 bases, with 16 bases between them. There are 16 residues in the CDR3. The germline CDR1 and CDR2 sequences are SGHRS and YFSETQ. Here the CDR3 DNA reads TGCGCCAGCACGGACCAACCGGCGAGCTCCTACAATGAGCAGTTCTTC. Its translation is CASTDQPASSYNEQFF.

The chain couples TRBV5-1 to TRBJ1-5; no clear D. Germline CDR1 is SGHRS and CDR2 is YFSETQ. The CDR3 length is 15 residues. Trimming shortened V by 0 bases and J by 6 bases, and 13 bases separated the two germline ends. The CDR3 sequence: CASSLVPGGGQPQHF. The CDR3 bases are TGCGCCAGCAGCTTGGTTCCGGGAGGAGGTCAGCCCCAGCATTTT. The variable domain in full, completed from reference TRBV5-1 and TRBJ1-5, reads KAGVTQTPRYLIKTRGQQVTLSCSPISGHRSVSWYQQTPGQGLQFLFEYFSETQRNKGNFPGRFSGRQFSNSRSEMNVSTLELGDSALYLCASSLVPGGGQPQHFGDGTRLSIL.

This rearrangement joins TRBV2 to TRBJ2-3, with D tentatively TRBD2 (6 bases). There are 17 residues in the CDR3. The V end was cut by 1 base, the J end by 6 bases, with 20 bases between. CDR1 is SNHLY, CDR2 FYNNEI, per germline. This CDR3 is CASSEGSRLVLADTQYF. CDR3 coding DNA: TGTGCCAGCAGTGAAGGATCGCGACTAGTCTTGGCGGATACGCAGTATTTT.

This clone was observed once. The chain has TRBV7-2 and TRBJ2-1; no definite D call. The CDR3 sequence is 15 residues long. The germline gives CDR1 SGHTA, CDR2 FQGNSA. V was pared by 2 bases and J by 1 base, with 9 bases between. The CDR3 protein is CASSLQGLSYNEQFF. The CDR3 coding sequence is TGTGCCAGCAGCTTACAAGGCCTATCCTACAATGAGCAGTTCTTC.

This chain uses TRBV19 with TRBJ2-7, with D maybe TRBD1 (6 bases). V gave up 5 bases and J gave up 3 bases, with 14 bases separating them. The CDR3 totals 14 residues. Germline values: CDR1 LNHDA, CDR2 SQIVND (reference sequence). In DNA form, the CDR3 reads TGTGCCAGTAGTCAACCGGGACAAATCTACGAGCAGTACTTC. As protein: CASSQPGQIYEQYF.

The chain has TRBV4-3 and TRBJ1-2; D ambiguous. CDR1 LGHNA and CDR2 YSLEER come from the germline V gene. V shed 0 bases and J shed 8 bases, with 10 bases lying between them. CDR3 length: 13 amino acids. The CDR3 reads CASSQEVGFGYTF. DNA for the CDR3: TGCGCCAGCAGCCAAGAGGTGGGGTTCGGCTACACCTTC.

The V call is TRBV30, the J call TRBJ1-5, with D unresolved. V was clipped by 6 bases and J by 3 bases, with 9 bases between them. The CDR3 extends over 12 amino acids. CDR1 and CDR2 (germline): GTSNPN, SVGIG (reference sequence). The DNA of the CDR3 is TGTGCCTGTAACCGATACAATCAGCCCCAGCATTTT. It is translated as CACNRYNQPQHF.

The CDR3 loop reads CASSLRLTQPQETQYF. CDR3 nucleotide sequence: TGTGCCAGCAGCTTAAGGCTAACCCAACCCCAAGAGACCCAGTACTTC. The chain links TRBV7-2 to TRBJ2-5; no clear D gene. This CDR3 has 16 amino acids. V lost 2 bases and J lost 1, with 14 bases in between. Per the germline V gene, CDR1 is SGHTA and CDR2 is FQGNSA.

A word on this clone: Other DNA sequences in the same sample also yield this CDR3. V usage is TRBV19 and J usage is TRBJ2-7; D call uncertain. This CDR3 has 12 residues. Trimming took off 6 bases at V and 2 bases at J, with 8 bases between the two ends. Germline V CDR1 and CDR2: LNHDA, SQIVND (reference sequence). The CDR3 sequence: CASSPGPYEQYF. Written as DNA, the CDR3 is TGTGCCAGTAGCCCCGGGCCCTACGAGCAGTACTTC.

The chain has TRBV5-1 and TRBJ1-3, with 11 bases matching TRBD1. The CDR3 is made up of 15 amino acids. From germline, CDR1 is SGHRS and CDR2 YFSETQ. Unmatched junction bases numbered 2, after V lost 4 bases and J lost 2 bases. CDR3: CASSVDRGPGNTIYF. For the CDR3, the DNA is TGCGCCAGCAGCGTGGACAGGGGGCCTGGAAACACCATATATTTT.